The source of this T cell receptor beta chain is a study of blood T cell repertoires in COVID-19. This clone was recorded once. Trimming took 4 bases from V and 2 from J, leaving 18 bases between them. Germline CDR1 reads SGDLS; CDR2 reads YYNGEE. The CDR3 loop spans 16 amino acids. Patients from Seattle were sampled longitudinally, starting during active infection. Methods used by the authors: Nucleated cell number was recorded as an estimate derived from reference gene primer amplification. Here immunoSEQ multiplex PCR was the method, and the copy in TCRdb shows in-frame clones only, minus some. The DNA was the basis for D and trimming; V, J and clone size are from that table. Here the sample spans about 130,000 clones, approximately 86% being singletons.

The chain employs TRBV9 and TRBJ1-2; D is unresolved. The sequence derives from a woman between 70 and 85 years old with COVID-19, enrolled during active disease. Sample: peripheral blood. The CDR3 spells CASSSGQAATNYGYTF. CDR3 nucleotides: TGTGCCAGCAGCTCAGGCCAGGCAGCCACGAACTATGGCTACACCTTC.